This T cell receptor beta chain was identified in a study of cytomegalovirus exposure and HLA in healthy donors (dated by TCRdb to about 2017). About the study as a whole: An earlier analysis of more than 550 of the donors reported about 300 Gb of sequence data and 95 million to 140 million unique TCR beta sequences obtained from about 200 million T cells. Roughly 310 gigabases of sequencing data and approximately 84 million unique TCR sequences were included in an early release covering around 600 HLA-typed donors. Among the roughly 400 genotyped donors, approximately 76% belonged to the genetic ancestry cluster associated with self-reported Caucasian donors. The study aimed to test whether signatures of past pathogen exposure could be identified by cataloging public T cell receptors. The T cell repertoires of several hundred subjects were profiled by immunosequencing and related to cytomegalovirus serostatus. Along with the roughly 670-subject first cohort, a separate validation cohort of some 130 different subjects was used. The study combined high-throughput TCR immunosequencing, statistical association of individual TCRs with disease status, and machine learning to predict cytomegalovirus infection status. A later analysis re-analyzed previously published TCR beta repertoires from approximately 670 donors and added high-resolution HLA genotyping to study TCR occurrence patterns. Rather than using new phenotypic data, the later analysis identified candidate immune exposures from TCR beta sequences and from how often those sequences occurred across donors. An earlier analysis of about 620 of the donors applied high-throughput TCR beta sequencing to assess whether each TCR beta V gene segment acted as functional or pseudogenic. Donor age, sex, ethnicity and CMV serostatus were collected together with the repertoire data. A later genetic analysis took genome-wide SNP genotypes for about three fifths of the 666 donors and used that subset as a discovery cohort. All discovery cohort repertoires had been generated on a single sequencing platform. HLA typing covered class I and class II loci at four-digit resolution. Typing coverage differed by locus: A, B, C, DRB1 and DQB1 were typed in roughly 620-630 donors, DQA1 in 522, DPA1 in approximately 600, and DPB1 in around 440. About 5 DR-DQ haplotypes were handled as single units for association and clustering, since linkage in the cohort was strong. On average, roughly 240,000 unique TCR beta nucleotide sequences were sequenced per donor among a few hundred genotyped donors of the cohort, with roughly a sixth of those sequences being non-productive.

This clone has just a few counts. It lacks a known antigen. No base quality information exists; no much larger clone differs at one position. In total, 666 healthy bone marrow donors made up the cohort. Cohort members were all nominally healthy when sampled, although unrecorded immune exposures were likely present. The donor tested CMV seropositive and was one of the 289 seropositive cohort members. Every donor gave a peripheral blood sample, and the peripheral blood mononuclear cells from that sample were used for TCR beta sequencing. The Qiagen DNeasy Blood Extraction Kit was used to extract genomic DNA from the blood cell samples. The library was produced with the immunoSEQ multiplex PCR assay. For the multiplex PCR, a mixture combining 60 forward primers for TCR Vbeta segments and 13 reverse primers for TCR Jbeta segments was used. Amplification of the CDR3 region of rearranged TCR beta genes was performed with a multiplex PCR assay on genomic DNA. The Illumina HiSeq System was used to sequence the amplified TCR beta libraries as 87-base-pair reads. As for the original processing: In a later analysis, roughly 80 million unique TCR beta chains were counted across the 500 to 850 repertoires, and roughly 11 million of these chains were shared by at least two donors. A nearest-neighbor algorithm error-corrected the raw reads and collapsed the reads into unique sequences, merging closely related sequences to remove PCR and sequencing errors. V, D and J gene segments were assigned by aligning CDR3 sequences to IMGT reference sequences. Each retained sequence needed at least a six-nucleotide match to both a V gene segment and a J gene segment. A rearrangement counted as productive if the CDR3 had no stop codons and remained in frame with V and J, and every other rearrangement counted as non-productive. CDR3 was defined according to IMGT convention as the region running from the second conserved V-encoded cysteine to the conserved J-encoded phenylalanine. The earlier analysis of around 640 of the donors excluded sequences that lacked an unambiguous match to a single V gene segment. An earlier analysis of a few hundred of the donors classified V segments as functional when productive rearrangements were above 56.7% and as segregating when the standard deviation between donors was above 5%. A statistical classification framework was developed to diagnose cytomegalovirus status using the catalog of TCR beta chain sequences. In a later analysis, TCR nucleotide sequences were compared against IMGT/GENE-DB human TR gene sequences so that V and J genes could be assigned. A later analysis assigned CDR3 sequences and most-parsimonious VDJ recombination scenarios with the TCRdist pipeline. In a later analysis, each TCR beta chain was defined by its CDR3 amino acid sequence together with its V-gene family, and reads lacking a unique V-gene family were excluded. In a later analysis, fewer than 600 highly shared, low-generation-probability nucleotide sequences were removed to address suspected cross-contamination and a sequencing artifact. In a later analysis, a clonal expansion index was calculated for each public chain from normalized within-repertoire ranks of inferred template counts. In a later analysis, generation probabilities were computed using a VDJ recombination model fitted to out-of-frame rearrangements, and the results were checked against IGoR. In a later analysis, TCR-TCR, TCR-HLA and TCR-CMV co-occurrence was scored with hypergeometric tests, and a repertoire-size bias correction was applied to TCR pairs. To estimate false discovery rates, a later analysis permuted the HLA or CMV assignments 20 times. In a later analysis, co-occurring TCRs were grouped with DBSCAN, and TCRdist sequence similarity was added when clustering was performed within HLA-allele-positive subsets. For co-occurrence clustering, repertoires with fewer than 30,000 or more than 120,000 public chains were excluded, along with roughly 5 repertoires with anomalous nucleotide sharing. In its TCRdb copy, this immuneACCESS table keeps in-frame sequences only and misses some clones. Where compared with another copy, unresolved V genes explain less than half of these, and the others have no known cause. The V and J calls and the clone size are those of that table, but D and trimming were determined from the DNA. This sample is represented by over 110,000 clones; approximately 80% of them were singletons. About 6.6% of the sample is taken by the ten largest.

General conclusions and limits of the study: Roughly uniform sequencing depth across donors was assumed in presence/absence analyses, although this assumption may not hold. A later analysis reported that several top co-occurrence clusters appeared linked to parvovirus B19, influenza, CMV and Epstein-Barr virus. For the cohort, immune exposure information was limited to CMV serostatus. According to a later genetic analysis, donors in an Asian-associated ancestry cluster had fewer N-insertions in productive TCRs than the roughly 700-donor mean. Because the 87-base-pair reads could not distinguish some IMGT-functional V segments, including TRBV6-2 and TRBV6-3, those segments were excluded. The earlier analysis of 587 of the donors excluded over 15 rarely observed V segments, including chromosome 9 orphons, because counts were too low. Correlated functional status among segregating V segments might be attributable to linkage disequilibrium, but an unknown experimental factor could not be ruled out. The study gave a list of under 200 TCR beta chains associated with cytomegalovirus. In a later analysis, the rate of TCR association differed among HLA loci, with DRB1 alleles having the most associated TCRs and HLA-C alleles having the fewest. A later analysis found that HLA-associated TCR beta chains were more clonally expanded and had lower generation probabilities than equally common non-associated chains. When HLA alleles, especially DR and DQ, strongly co-occurred, TCR associations were difficult to assign to individual alleles. The cohort was sequenced for TCR beta chains only, and without alpha or paired-chain data the features that could be detected were limited. According to the authors, the approach could potentially be generalized to other disease states and immunological phenotypes. Because HLA typing was missing for some donors at each locus, association tests included only the typed subset. A cluster of highly shared sequence variants was judged likely to be a technical artifact of the sequencing pipeline. A later genetic analysis associated a missense DCLRE1C variant with V-gene and J-gene trimming of TCR beta chains, and an independent cohort replicated the association. At a false discovery rate of 0.05, a later analysis linked under 20,000 TCR beta sequences to specific HLA alleles. A further reported finding was that TCR beta sequences accurately predicted the HLA-A and HLA-B alleles for most subjects in the first cohort. A later analysis found that most CMV-associated TCR beta chains appeared HLA-restricted, with HLA associations seemingly driven largely by CMV exposure. The classifier was reported to diagnose cytomegalovirus status with high specificity and sensitivity in both the original cohort and the validation cohort. While some public TCRs were present in many individuals, most TCR sequences turned up only very rarely across donors. A few of the identified cytomegalovirus-associated TCR beta chains were confirmed in vitro to be specific for cytomegalovirus antigens. Broadly in line with IMGT annotations, most TCR beta V segments showed up in productive rearrangements about 87% or about 30% of the time in an earlier analysis of approximately 600 of the donors.

The V end gives up 1 base and the J end 4 bases, leaving 8 bases in the junction not matched to a gene. CDR1 is given as SQVTM and CDR2 as ANQGSEA, both from the germline V gene. From the cysteine through the phenylalanine, the CDR3 covers 16 amino acids. Only the CDR3 portion is preserved as DNA: 48 bases, with reading frame beginning at the first base. This sequence originates from a woman between 35 and 50 years old in good health and CMV-seropositive. The sequencing sample was made of PBMCs. The sequence is built from TRBV29-1 and TRBJ2-1, with 9 bases matching TRBD2. Here is the DNA: TGCAGCGTTGAAGGATTAGCGGGAGCCCTTTACAATGAGCAGTTCTTC. Its protein product is CSVEGLAGALYNEQFF.